A single sample gave rise to the 7 T cell receptor beta chains below, sequenced in a study of OX40 agonist ivuxolimab in advanced cancers. Libraries were prepared by immunoSEQ multiplex PCR; TCRdb keeps only in-frame clonotypes and omits some of them. In the table there are roughly 80,000 clones, 85% of which are singletons. Sequenced material: CD4+ or CD8+ T cells sorted from blood, taken in a trial of the OX40 agonist ivuxolimab. The receptors were sampled from an adult with an advanced solid tumor such as melanoma, head and neck, liver or kidney cancer.

This chain connects TRBV5-4 to TRBJ2-7; D might be TRBD2 (7 bases). Germline CDR1 reads SGHNT; CDR2 reads YYREEE (reference sequence). CDR3 length: 15 residues. V was cut by 4 bases and J by 0 bases, with 14 bases left in between. The CDR3 coding sequence is TGTGCCAGCAGCGCTGGCGGGGGCCGCTCCTACGAGCAGTACTTC. As protein: CASSAGGGRSYEQYF.

The V call is TRBV4-3, the J call TRBJ2-3; 10 bases are shared with TRBD2. The V and J ends lost 4 bases and 3 bases, in that order; junction bases with no gene match: 7. The V gene's germline CDR1 is LGHNA and CDR2 YSLEER. The CDR3 sequence is 16 residues long. The CDR3: CASSLSAGGPTDTQYF. The CDR3 nucleotides read TGCGCCAGCAGCCTATCAGCGGGGGGGCCGACAGATACGCAGTATTTT.

V is TRBV5-5 and J is TRBJ2-3; 8 bases are shared with TRBD1. Unmatched junction bases numbered 5, after V lost 4 bases and J lost 1 base. There are 15 residues in the CDR3. The germline gives CDR1 SGHKS, CDR2 YYEKEE (reference sequence). The CDR3, as DNA: TGTGCCAGCAGCCCAGACAGGGGCCGCACAGATACGCAGTATTTT. This translates into CASSPDRGRTDTQYF.

The chain combines TRBV5-1 with TRBJ1-4; D uncertain. CDR1 and CDR2 from the germline V gene are SGHRS and YFSETQ. The CDR3 totals 14 residues. Trimming took 6 bases from V and 8 from J, leaving 17 bases between them. This chain's CDR3 is CASKPGPSGEKLFF. The CDR3, as DNA: TGCGCCAGCAAACCGGGTCCTAGTGGGGAAAAACTGTTTTTT.

CDR3 region: CASKASGEGEQFF. CDR3 sequence (DNA): TGCGCCAGCAAGGCTAGCGGGGAGGGTGAGCAGTTCTTC. The chain is built from TRBV5-1 and TRBJ2-1; 9 bases agree with TRBD2. This CDR3 is 13 amino acids long. CDR1 and CDR2 from the germline V gene are SGHRS and YFSETQ. Unmatched junction bases numbered 7, after V lost 6 bases and J lost 9 bases.

The sample holds a few counts of this clone. V and J are TRBV29-1 and TRBJ1-5; D remains ambiguous. The germline CDR1 and CDR2 sequences are SQVTM and ANQGSEA. There are 12 residues in the CDR3. V was clipped by 0 bases and J by 3 bases, with 3 bases between them. The CDR3 DNA is TGCAGCGTTGAAGAACCCAATCAGCCCCAGCATTTT. Translated, it gives CSVEEPNQPQHF.

V is TRBV7-9 and J is TRBJ1-1; 9 bases match TRBD1. The CDR3 has 14 amino acids. V lost 5 bases and J lost 3; bases outside the gene matches: 4. CDR1 is SEHNR, CDR2 FQNEAQ, per germline (reference sequence). The CDR3 reads CASSPRDRDTEAFF. The CDR3 nucleotides are TGTGCCAGCAGCCCCCGGGACAGGGACACTGAAGCTTTCTTT.